This T cell receptor beta chain was observed in a study of regulatory T cells in long-lasting Graves disease. The CDR3 extends over 17 amino acids. Trimming cost V 5 bases and J 6 bases; bases outside gene matches: 16. Germline CDR1 MDHEN, CDR2 SYDVKM. At least ten counts were recorded for this clonotype. Its specificity is not known. Time point: newly diagnosed GD, antithyroid drugs for less than 3 months. Following extraction of RNA from PBMCs, that RNA was used to make the TCR library. HTBI primers from iRepertoire and Arm-PCR of CDR3 regions yielded the TCR beta libraries. TCRdb used MiXCR to reprocess the multiplex PCR reads, holding one entry per CDR3 protein. The top ten hold roughly 18% of the sample, which has over 350,000 distinct CDR3 sequences, 11% to 15% seen once. Study outcomes and limitations: In persistent patients, shared public clonotypes (more than 2,500) outnumbered those in new patients (about 890).

This same sample was also taken into another study, of T cells in Graves' hyperthyroidism and ophthalmopathy. That study adds: The definition of stable Graves' hyperthyroidism was no ophthalmopathy progression within 18 months. Most thyroid clonotypes expanded above 0.001 were also detected in blood. With a median lead of around 6.7 months before onset, the model predicted ophthalmopathy.

The chain has TRBV28 and TRBJ2-1; 7 nucleotides agree with TRBD1. This TCR came from a woman in her fifties or sixties with Graves disease. The input for sequencing was peripheral blood mononuclear cells (PBMCs), taken at new diagnosis, from a patient treated with antithyroid drugs. For the CDR3, the DNA is TGTGCCAGCAGTCCCGCAAGACAGGGTCAAATAGGCAATGAGCAGTTCTTC. This codes for CASSPARQGQIGNEQFF.